This T cell receptor beta chain was retrieved from a study of T-cell reconstitution after alpha-beta-depleted transplantation in children. Study-wide results and caveats: Surviving recipient T cells and thymic progenitors underlay high day-60 TCRbeta diversity in some patients.

As for this clonotype: Its antigen is undetermined.

TCRbeta library preparation incorporated unique molecular identifiers. TCRdb independently ran MiXCR on the PCR reads; one entry per CDR3 protein. The top ten clones hold around 13% of a sample with 500,000 to 650,000 distinct CDR3 sequences, about an eighth of them seen once. Germline CDR1 and CDR2: LNHNV and YYDKDF (reference sequence). Losses at the gene ends were 0 bases for V and 15 bases for J; bases not matched to a gene: 19. The CDR3 has 17 amino acids. The material sequenced was PBMCs, mostly from graft donor cells, taken 180 days after TCRalphabeta/CD19-depleted stem cell transplant. This chain connects TRBV15 to TRBJ2-1; 8 bases are shared with TRBD1. The origin of this receptor is a female patient aged 2-9 years who had a stem cell transplant for aplastic anemia, so the T cells may come from the graft donor. The CDR3 DNA sequence: TGTGCCACCAGCAGAGATCCCCGCAAGGAGCAGGGGGCGCAGGTGTTCTTC. Its protein product is CATSRDPRKEQGAQVFF.